Below, 6 T cell receptor beta chains from the same sample are listed, as sequenced in a study of blood T cell repertoires in COVID-19. Data came from immunoSEQ multiplex PCR; TCRdb stores just in-frame clones and leaves some out. The repertoire has more than 300,000 clones, approximately 89% of them found once; the top ten carry 1.5% to 2%. Input material: peripheral blood. Receptors were obtained from a woman in her 30s with COVID-19, enrolled during active disease.

This sequence joins TRBV6-1 and TRBJ2-7; D remains ambiguous. V was pared by 3 bases and J by 3 bases, with 6 bases between. The germline gives CDR1 MNHNS, CDR2 SASEGT. The CDR3 spans 12 residues. In nucleotides, the CDR3 is TGTGCCAGCAGTGATGAGTTCTACGAGCAGTACGTC. Its protein is CASSDEFYEQYV.

V gene TRBV5-1 combines with J gene TRBJ2-3; no definite D call. In germline, CDR1 is SGHRS, CDR2 YFSETQ. The V gene lost 6 bases and the J gene lost 2 bases, with 13 bases spanning the gap. This CDR3 region has 14 residues. Written as DNA, the CDR3 is TGCGCCAGCATGGTCCACTCCTCCACAGATACGCAGTATTTT. Translated, it gives CASMVHSSTDTQYF.

The V and J genes are TRBV9 and TRBJ1-2; tentatively, D is TRBD1 (6 bases). Germline V gene data show CDR1 as SGDLS and CDR2 as YYNGEE. CDR3 length equals 17 residues. Trimming pared 1 base from V and 3 bases from J, leaving 19 bases between. In DNA, the CDR3 is TGTGCCAGCAGCGTAAGCGACGGTAGGGAGGGGGACTATGGCTACACCTTC. Its protein is CASSVSDGREGDYGYTF.

The chain joins TRBV7-8 to TRBJ1-1; 7 bases line up with TRBD1. CDR3 length equals 16 residues. Germline V CDR1 and CDR2: SGHVS, FQNEAQ. V dropped 0 bases and J dropped 5; count of bases not matched to a gene: 9. This CDR3 is CASSLAGGSMRTEAFF. In DNA, the CDR3 is TGTGCCAGCAGCTTAGCAGGGGGCAGTATGAGAACTGAAGCTTTCTTT.

The chain is built from TRBV6-5 and TRBJ1-1; D is unresolved. The CDR3 is made up of 15 amino acids. Germline V CDR1 and CDR2: MNHEY, SVGAGI. The V end lost 0 bases, the J end lost 3 bases, and 11 bases lay between the germline ends. The CDR3 reads CASSYSTLDYTEAFF. The CDR3 DNA is TGTGCCAGCAGTTACTCGACCTTAGACTACACTGAAGCTTTCTTT.

V usage is TRBV18 and J usage is TRBJ1-1; TRBD1 is a possible D gene (5 bases). The germline V gene encodes CDR1 KGHSH and CDR2 LQKENI. This CDR3 comprises 13 residues. V lost 2 bases, J lost 5 bases, and 9 bases lay in between. This chain's CDR3 is CASSPGQKTEAFF. Written as DNA, the CDR3 is TGTGCCAGCTCACCAGGACAAAAGACTGAAGCTTTCTTT. Full variable domain (missing parts from reference TRBV18 and TRBJ1-1): NAGVMQNPRHLVRRRGQEARLRCSPMKGHSHVYWYRQLPEEGLKFMVYLQKENIIDESGMPKERFSAEFPKEGPSILRIQQVVRGDSAAYFCASSPGQKTEAFFGQGTRLTVV.